This T cell receptor beta chain comes out of a study of T cell repertoires in cytomegalovirus infection. Study at large: Public TCR beta signatures provided an indication of both CMV infection and a matching HLA type.

Each CDR3 protein is one row after TCRdb ran MiXCR on the reads. The sample consists of some 110,000 distinct CDR3 sequences, over 25% of them appearing once. This clonotype has just a few counts. No antigen is known for it. V lost 5 bases and J 3 bases, leaving 7 bases between the germline ends. This CDR3 is 13 amino acids long. Germline CDR1 MNHNS, CDR2 SASEGT. The sequence was obtained from a human donor in good health (CMV status not recorded). Some clones in this sample may be carry-over from other donors' samples. This sequence joins TRBV6-1 and TRBJ2-2; no reliable D call. Sequencing was performed on CD8+ T cells from cultured PBMCs, taken from culture after CMV antigen stimulation. Written as DNA, the CDR3 is TGTGCCAGCAGTATGTGGGACACCGGGGAGCTGTTTTTT. This codes for CASSMWDTGELFF.